This T cell receptor (beta chain) was recorded in a study of cytomegalovirus exposure and HLA in healthy donors. General study points: Cytomegalovirus association was listed for approximately 150 TCR beta chains. In presence/absence analyses, roughly uniform sequencing depth across donors was assumed. Among the most significant clusters, several appeared linked to common viral pathogens in a later analysis. Most TCR beta V segments were productive about 90% or about 30% of the time in an earlier analysis.

In this sample, this clone turned up a few times. Its target is not known. PCR used 60 Vbeta primers and 13 Jbeta primers. Assay: immunoSEQ multiplex PCR; the TCRdb copy retains only in-frame clones and omits some. The sample has around 140,000 clones, roughly 9.6% seen once. Between the trimmed V and J ends, which lost 0 bases and 4 bases, there was a span of 14 bases. CDR3 length: 15 amino acids. CDR1 is SGDLS and CDR2 is YYNGEE in the germline V gene. The chain has TRBV9 and TRBJ2-7, with D possibly TRBD2 on 7 matching bases. This sequence originates from a woman aged 40 to 50 in good health and CMV-seropositive. The sample was PBMCs. The CDR3 DNA follows: TGTGCCAGCAGCGTAGGGGGGGGCCCAGGGTACGAGCAGTACTTC. Protein sequence: CASSVGGGPGYEQYF. The entire variable domain, with the rest obtained from reference TRBV9 and TRBJ2-7, is as follows: DSGVTQTPKHLITATGQRVTLRCSPRSGDLSVYWYQQSLDQGLQFLIQYYNGEERAKGNILERFSAQQFPDLHSELNLSSLELGDSALYFCASSVGGGPGYEQYFGPGTRLTVT.